This T cell receptor beta chain was identified during a study of PD-L1 blockade in urothelial cancer. The overall study: About nine tenths of the roughly 30 patients were men whose urothelial cancer was bladder-origin. Blood was tested 3 weeks (second dose) and 6 weeks into treatment. Researchers found blood samples held a median of 141,255 T cells.

Indicated time point: peripheral blood 6 weeks after treatment start. Patients presented with locally advanced or metastatic urothelial carcinoma. The CDR3 spans 15 residues. Trimming took 1 base from V and 5 from J, leaving 9 bases between them. The V gene's germline CDR1 is MGHRA and CDR2 YSYEKL. Some clones are missing from TCRdb's copy, which holds only in-frame ones; the method was immunoSEQ multiplex PCR. The sample includes around 66,000 clones, roughly 90% seen only once; the top ten take roughly 10%. The rearrangement uses TRBV4-1 and TRBJ1-6, with a tentative D call TRBD1 (5 bases). The receptor was derived from a man between 60 and 75 years old with urothelial cancer. The sequencing used PBMCs, collected around atezolizumab (anti-PD-L1) treatment. The CDR3 is CASSQALTDNSPLHF. CDR3 bases: TGCGCCAGCAGCCAAGCTCTGACAGATAATTCACCCCTCCACTTT.